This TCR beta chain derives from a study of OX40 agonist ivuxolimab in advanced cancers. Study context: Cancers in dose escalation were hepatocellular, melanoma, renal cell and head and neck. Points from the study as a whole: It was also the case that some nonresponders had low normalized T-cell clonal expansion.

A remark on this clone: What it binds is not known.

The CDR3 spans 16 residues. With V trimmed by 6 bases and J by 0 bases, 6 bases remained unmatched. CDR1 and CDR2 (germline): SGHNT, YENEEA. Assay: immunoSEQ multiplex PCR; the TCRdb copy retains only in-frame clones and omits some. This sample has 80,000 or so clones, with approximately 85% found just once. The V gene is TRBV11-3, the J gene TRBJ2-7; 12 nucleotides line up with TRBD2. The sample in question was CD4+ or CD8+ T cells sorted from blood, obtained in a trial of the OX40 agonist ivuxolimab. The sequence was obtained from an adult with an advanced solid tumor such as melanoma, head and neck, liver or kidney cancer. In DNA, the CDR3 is TGTGCCAGCAGTCGTGGACTAGCGGGGAGCTCCTACGAGCAGTACTTC. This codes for CASSRGLAGSSYEQYF.